This T cell receptor beta chain was recovered during a study of blood T cell repertoires in COVID-19. Produced via immunoSEQ multiplex PCR; TCRdb's table is partial and in-frame only. The sample includes 150,000 to 200,000 clones, about 85% of them seen just once. Germline CDR1 reads LNHDA; CDR2 reads SQIVND (reference sequence). The V gene end was trimmed by 4 bases and the J gene end by 6 bases; junction bases not matched to a gene: 5. The CDR3 totals 13 residues. The chain is built from TRBV19 and TRBJ2-7; 8 positions match TRBD1. The material sequenced was peripheral blood. This sequence was found in a woman in her fifties or sixties with COVID-19, enrolled during active disease. DNA for the CDR3: TGTGCCAGTAGTAGGACAGGGAAGGTCGAGCAGTACTTC. Protein product: CASSRTGKVEQYF. The full variable domain, in which reference TRBV19 and TRBJ2-7 provide the parts outside the CDR3, is DGGITQSPKYLFRKEGQNVTLSCEQNLNHDAMYWYRQDPGQGLRLIYYSQIVNDFQKGDIAEGYSVSREKKESFPLTVTSAQKNPTAFYLCASSRTGKVEQYFGPGTRLTVT.